This T cell receptor (beta chain) emerged from a study of cytomegalovirus exposure and HLA in healthy donors. The study's findings and limits: Many donors shared some public TCRs, even though most TCR sequences were rare. Later analysis identified a missense DCLRE1C variant that was linked to TCR beta V- and J-gene trimming. Associated with cytomegalovirus, according to the listing, were 150 to 200 TCR beta chains.

Unmatched junction bases numbered 4, after V lost 4 bases and J lost 7 bases. Germline-derived CDR1 and CDR2 are SGHDT and YYEEEE. The CDR3 totals 14 residues. The PCR was carried out with 60 Vbeta primers and 13 Jbeta primers. Produced via immunoSEQ multiplex PCR; TCRdb's table is partial and in-frame only. Here the sample spans under 200,000 clones, 80% to 85% being singletons. This clone was detected a few times. What it recognizes is unknown. This receptor was taken from a man in his forties in good health and CMV-seropositive. The source material was PBMCs. The chain joins TRBV5-6 to TRBJ1-4, with 10 bases that match TRBD1. CDR3 bases: TGTGCCAGCAGCCGAGGGACAGGGGTTGAAAAACTGTTTTTT. The encoded protein is CASSRGTGVEKLFF.